This TCR beta chain came from a study of T cell responses to AZD1222 COVID-19 vaccine. Regarding the study as a whole: Spike was spanned by vaccine-associated CD4 TCRs, with dominance at 160-218 and 743-854. Seropositive AZD1222 recipients at baseline numbered only five or six. Possibly, clonal diversity was underestimated; donors were largely white British and included more females.

Produced via immunoSEQ multiplex PCR; TCRdb's table is partial and in-frame only. This sample has approximately 150,000 clones, with roughly 90% found just once. Details on this clone: The antigen is unknown.

Germline V gives CDR1 MNHEY, CDR2 SVGAGI. The CDR3 is 14 residues long. V gave up 3 bases and J gave up 6 bases, with 15 bases separating them. Source: peripheral blood, taken 28 days after the second AZD1222 dose. This receptor was taken from an adult who received the AZD1222 COVID-19 vaccine. J is TRBJ2-7 and V is TRBV6-5; D is perhaps TRBD1 (6 bases). CDR3 sequence reads: CASSYRGRGSEQYF. DNA of the CDR3: TGTGCCAGCAGTTATCGTGGCAGGGGTTCCGAGCAGTACTTC.